This T cell receptor beta chain was observed in a study of CD8 T cells in ankylosing spondylitis. General observations from the study: Enrichment of disease-linked clones was reportedly significant in matched ankylosing spondylitis synovial fluid. A number of the motif variants had already been described in reactive arthritis synovial fluid and blood. Among TCR beta sequences, a motif of fewer than 10 highly homologous variants appeared characteristic of ankylosing spondylitis blood. CD8+ cells made up the disease-linked clones, which were relatively rare in peripheral blood.

Ten or more counts support this clonotype. No antigen is known for it. With V trimmed by 5 bases and J by 2 bases, 8 bases remained unmatched. Germline lookup yields CDR1 LNHNV and CDR2 YYDKDF (reference sequence). The CDR3 runs 18 residues. Quantitative 5'-RACE with molecular barcodes was used to make the TCR beta libraries. A single record per CDR3 protein comes from TCRdb applying MiXCR to the 5' RACE reads. Here the sample spans some 100,000 distinct CDR3 sequences, about 9% being singletons. This rearrangement joins TRBV15 to TRBJ2-3; 15 bases align to TRBD2. The sequencing sample was made of blood, either unsorted or a sorted T cell fraction (not recorded which). The source is a male donor with ankylosing spondylitis. The CDR3 DNA is TGTGCCACCAGCTTACACGGGACTAGCGGGAGGACCACAGATACGCAGTATTTT. Translated: CATSLHGTSGRTTDTQYF.